Each of the 4 T cell receptor beta chains below was sequenced from the same sample in a study of patients and donors after allogeneic stem cell transplantation (TCRdb year 2020). Receptor libraries were prepared by RT-PCR. The instrument given in TCRdb is NextSeq 550. Clones were called with MiXCR by TCRdb after fastp trimmed the public reads at Q25, and only in-frame beta chains were retained. Every CDR3 protein is listed once, alongside the most common genes and DNA of its rows. For this sample there are around 150,000 distinct CDR3 sequences; about 36% appear just once. 40% to 55% of the sample rests with the top ten. Material for sequencing was blood, either unsorted or a sorted T cell fraction (not recorded which). Receptors were obtained from a human donor who was either an allogeneic HSCT recipient or a stem cell or donor lymphocyte infusion donor (not recorded which). It is not recorded whose cells these are; they may come from a transplant donor.

Only a few counts were recorded for this clonotype. The chain uses TRBV7-9 and TRBJ2-7; D might be TRBD2 (6 bases). Germline loops: CDR1 SEHNR, CDR2 FQNEAQ (reference sequence). Trimming left V 5 bases short and J 4 bases short, with 21 bases between. The CDR3 consists of 16 residues. The DNA for the CDR3 is TGTGCCAGCAGCCCCCGTCACGGAGGGACCGATTACGAGCAGTACTTC. It encodes CASSPRHGGTDYEQYF.

V and J are TRBV6-2 or TRBV6-3 and TRBJ1-2; D is undetermined. Germline values: CDR1 MNHEY, CDR2 SVGEGT. This CDR3 spans 11 amino acids. The ends were cut back, 9 bases at V and 6 bases at J, with 11 bases in the middle. The CDR3 DNA is TGTGCCAGTAAGCAGGCGGATGGCTACACCTTC. Its translation is CASKQADGYTF.

This clonotype appeared a few times. This chain links TRBV9 with TRBJ1-2; D gene uncertain. This CDR3 comprises 15 residues. V was pared by 0 bases and J by 3 bases, with 12 bases between. Germline V lookup: CDR1 SGDLS, CDR2 YYNGEE. CDR3 coding DNA: TGTGCCAGCAGCGTAGGGCCCGAGCTCCACTATGGCTACACCTTC. It specifies CASSVGPELHYGYTF.

The genes are TRBV5-1 and TRBJ2-1; no reliable D call. V lost 2 bases, J lost 8 bases, and 8 bases lay in between. Germline V gene sequence: CDR1 SGHRS, CDR2 YFSETQ. The CDR3 spans 12 residues. CDR3 sequence reads: CASSFPNDEQFF. CDR3 nucleotides: TGCGCCAGCAGCTTCCCTAACGATGAGCAGTTCTTC.